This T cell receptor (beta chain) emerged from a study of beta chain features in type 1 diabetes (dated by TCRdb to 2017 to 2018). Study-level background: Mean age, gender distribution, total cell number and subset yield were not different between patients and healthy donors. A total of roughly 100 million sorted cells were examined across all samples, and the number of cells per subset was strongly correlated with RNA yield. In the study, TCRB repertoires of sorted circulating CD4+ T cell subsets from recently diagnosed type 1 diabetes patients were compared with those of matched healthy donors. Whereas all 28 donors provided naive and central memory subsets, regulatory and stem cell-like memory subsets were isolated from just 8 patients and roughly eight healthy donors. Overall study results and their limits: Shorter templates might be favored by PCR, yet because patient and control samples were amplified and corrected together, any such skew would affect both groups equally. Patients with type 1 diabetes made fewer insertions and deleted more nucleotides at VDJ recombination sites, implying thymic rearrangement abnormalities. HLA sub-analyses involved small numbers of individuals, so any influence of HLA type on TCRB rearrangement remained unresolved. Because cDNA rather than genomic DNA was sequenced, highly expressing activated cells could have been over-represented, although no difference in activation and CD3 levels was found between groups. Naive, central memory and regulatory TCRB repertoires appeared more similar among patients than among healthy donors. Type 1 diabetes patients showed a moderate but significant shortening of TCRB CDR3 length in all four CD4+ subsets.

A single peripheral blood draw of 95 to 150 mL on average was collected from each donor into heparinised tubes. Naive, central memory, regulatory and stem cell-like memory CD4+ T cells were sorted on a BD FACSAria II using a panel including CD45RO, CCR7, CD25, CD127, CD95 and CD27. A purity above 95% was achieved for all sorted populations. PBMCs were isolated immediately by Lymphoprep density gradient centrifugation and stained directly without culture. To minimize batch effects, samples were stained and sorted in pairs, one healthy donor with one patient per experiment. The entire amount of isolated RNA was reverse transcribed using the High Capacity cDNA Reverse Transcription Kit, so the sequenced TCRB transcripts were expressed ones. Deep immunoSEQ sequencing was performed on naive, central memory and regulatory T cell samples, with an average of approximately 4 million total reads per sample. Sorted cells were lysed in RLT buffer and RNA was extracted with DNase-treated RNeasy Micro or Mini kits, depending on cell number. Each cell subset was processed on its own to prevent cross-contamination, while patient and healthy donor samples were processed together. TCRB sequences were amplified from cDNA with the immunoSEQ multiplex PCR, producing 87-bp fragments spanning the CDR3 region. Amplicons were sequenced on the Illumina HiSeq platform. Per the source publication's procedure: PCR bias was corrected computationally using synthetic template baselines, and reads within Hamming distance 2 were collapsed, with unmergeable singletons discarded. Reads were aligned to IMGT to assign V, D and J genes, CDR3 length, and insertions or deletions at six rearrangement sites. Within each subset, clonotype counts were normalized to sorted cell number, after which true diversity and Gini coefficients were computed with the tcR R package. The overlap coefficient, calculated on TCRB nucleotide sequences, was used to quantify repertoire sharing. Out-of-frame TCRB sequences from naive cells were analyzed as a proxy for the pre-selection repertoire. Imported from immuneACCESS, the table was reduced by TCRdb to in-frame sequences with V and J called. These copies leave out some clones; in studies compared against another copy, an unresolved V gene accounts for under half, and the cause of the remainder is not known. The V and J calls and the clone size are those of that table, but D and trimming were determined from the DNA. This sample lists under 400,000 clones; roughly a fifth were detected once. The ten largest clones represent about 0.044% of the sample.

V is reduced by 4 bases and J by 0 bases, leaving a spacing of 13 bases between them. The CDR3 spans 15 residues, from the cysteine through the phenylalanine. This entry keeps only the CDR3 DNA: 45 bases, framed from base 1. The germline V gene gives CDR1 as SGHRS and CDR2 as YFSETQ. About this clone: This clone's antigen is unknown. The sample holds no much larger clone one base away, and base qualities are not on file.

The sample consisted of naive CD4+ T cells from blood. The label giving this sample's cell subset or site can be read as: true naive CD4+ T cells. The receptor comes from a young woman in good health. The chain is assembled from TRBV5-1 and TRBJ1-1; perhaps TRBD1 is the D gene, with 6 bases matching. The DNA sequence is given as TGCGCCAGCAGCCCGAGGGGGACGGTGAACACTGAAGCTTTCTTT. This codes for CASSPRGTVNTEAFF.